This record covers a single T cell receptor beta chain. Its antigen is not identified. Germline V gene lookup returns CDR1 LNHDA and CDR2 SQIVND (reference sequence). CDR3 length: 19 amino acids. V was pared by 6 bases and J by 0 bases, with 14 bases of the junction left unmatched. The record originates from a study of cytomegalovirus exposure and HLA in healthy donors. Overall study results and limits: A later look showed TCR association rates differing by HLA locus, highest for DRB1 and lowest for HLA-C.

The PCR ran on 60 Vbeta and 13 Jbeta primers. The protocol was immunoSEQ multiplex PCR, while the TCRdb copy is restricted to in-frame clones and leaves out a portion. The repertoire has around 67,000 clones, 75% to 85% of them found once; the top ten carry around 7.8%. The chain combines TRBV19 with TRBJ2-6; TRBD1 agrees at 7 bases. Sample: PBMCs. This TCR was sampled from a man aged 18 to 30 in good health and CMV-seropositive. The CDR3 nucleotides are TGTGCCAGTAGCCCATACTCCGGGACAGTGATCTCTGGGGCCAACGTCCTGACTTTC. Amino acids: CASSPYSGTVISGANVLTF.